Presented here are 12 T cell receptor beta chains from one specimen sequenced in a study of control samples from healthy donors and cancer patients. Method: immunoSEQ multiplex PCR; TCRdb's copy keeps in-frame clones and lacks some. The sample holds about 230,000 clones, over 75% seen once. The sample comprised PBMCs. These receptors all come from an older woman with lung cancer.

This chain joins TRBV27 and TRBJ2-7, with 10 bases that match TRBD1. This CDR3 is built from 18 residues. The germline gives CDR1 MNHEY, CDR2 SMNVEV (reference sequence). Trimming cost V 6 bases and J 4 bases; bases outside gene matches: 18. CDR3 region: CASRPRALTGTGEYEQYF. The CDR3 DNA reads TGTGCCAGCAGACCGCGAGCCCTCACCGGGACAGGGGAGTACGAGCAGTACTTC.

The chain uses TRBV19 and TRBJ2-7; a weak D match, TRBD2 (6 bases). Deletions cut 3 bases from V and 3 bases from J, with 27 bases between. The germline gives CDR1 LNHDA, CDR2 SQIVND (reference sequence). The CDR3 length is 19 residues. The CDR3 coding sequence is TGTGCCAGTAGTATTTATCCCCCTCCCCCGGGACTCAGGGACTACGAGCAGTACTTC. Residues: CASSIYPPPPGLRDYEQYF.

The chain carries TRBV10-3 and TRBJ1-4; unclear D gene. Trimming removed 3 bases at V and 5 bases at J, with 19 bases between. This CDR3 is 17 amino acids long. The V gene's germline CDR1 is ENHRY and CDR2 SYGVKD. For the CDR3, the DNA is TGTGCCATCAGTGAAATCCCTGGGAGGGTACAGAATGAAAAACTGTTTTTT. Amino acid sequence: CAISEIPGRVQNEKLFF.

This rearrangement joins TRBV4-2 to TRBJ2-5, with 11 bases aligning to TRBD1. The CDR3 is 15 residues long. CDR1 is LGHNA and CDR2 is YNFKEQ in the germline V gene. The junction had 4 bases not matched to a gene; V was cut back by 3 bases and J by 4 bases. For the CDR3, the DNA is TGTGCCAGCAGCCACGCGGGGACAGGGGGAGAGACCCAGTACTTC. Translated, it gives CASSHAGTGGETQYF.

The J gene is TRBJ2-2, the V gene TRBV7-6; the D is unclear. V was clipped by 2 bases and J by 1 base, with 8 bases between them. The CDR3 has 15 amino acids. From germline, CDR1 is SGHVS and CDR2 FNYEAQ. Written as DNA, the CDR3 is TGTGCCAGCAGCTTAAAGGGCATGAACACCGGGGAGCTGTTTTTT. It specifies CASSLKGMNTGELFF.

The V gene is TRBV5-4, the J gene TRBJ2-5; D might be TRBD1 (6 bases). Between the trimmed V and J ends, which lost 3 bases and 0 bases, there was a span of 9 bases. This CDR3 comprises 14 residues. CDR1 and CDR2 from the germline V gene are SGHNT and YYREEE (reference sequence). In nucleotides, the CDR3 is TGTGCCAGCAGCTCAGGGGTTGACCAAGAGACCCAGTACTTC. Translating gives CASSSGVDQETQYF. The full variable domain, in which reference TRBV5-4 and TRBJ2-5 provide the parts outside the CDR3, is ETGVTQSPTHLIKTRGQQVTLRCSSQSGHNTVSWYQQALGQGPQFIFQYYREEENGRGNFPPRFSGLQFPNYSSELNVNALELDDSALYLCASSSGVDQETQYFGPGTRLLVL.

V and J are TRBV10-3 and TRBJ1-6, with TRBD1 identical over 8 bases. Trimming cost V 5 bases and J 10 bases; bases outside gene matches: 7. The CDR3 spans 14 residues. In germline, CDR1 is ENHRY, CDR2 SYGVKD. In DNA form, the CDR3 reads TGTGCCATCAGTAGGACAGGGTGGGACTCACCCCTCCACTTT. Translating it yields CAISRTGWDSPLHF.

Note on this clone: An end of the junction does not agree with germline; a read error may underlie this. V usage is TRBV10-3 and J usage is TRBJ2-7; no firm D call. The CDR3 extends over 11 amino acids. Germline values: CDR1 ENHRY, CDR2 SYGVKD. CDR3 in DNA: TGTGCCATCAGTGAGTCGGACGGATGTCCCTTC. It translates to CAISESDGCPF.

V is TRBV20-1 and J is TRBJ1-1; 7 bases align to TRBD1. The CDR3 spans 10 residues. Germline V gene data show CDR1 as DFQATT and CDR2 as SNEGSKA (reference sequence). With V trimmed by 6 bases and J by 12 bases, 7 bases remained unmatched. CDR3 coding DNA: TGCAGTGCAGGACAGGAGACAACTTTCTTT. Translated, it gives CSAGQETTFF.

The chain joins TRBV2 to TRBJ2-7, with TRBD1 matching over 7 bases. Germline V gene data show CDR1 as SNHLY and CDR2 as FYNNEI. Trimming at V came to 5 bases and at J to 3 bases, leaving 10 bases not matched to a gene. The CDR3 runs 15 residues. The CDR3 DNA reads TGTGCCAGCAGTCCTCTGACAGGGATTAGCTACGAGCAGTACTTC. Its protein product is CASSPLTGISYEQYF.

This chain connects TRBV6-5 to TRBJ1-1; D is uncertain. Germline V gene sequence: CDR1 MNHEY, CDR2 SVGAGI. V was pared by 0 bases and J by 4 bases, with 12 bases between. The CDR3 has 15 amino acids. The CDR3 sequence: CASSYSISESTEAFF. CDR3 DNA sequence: TGTGCCAGCAGTTACTCGATTTCGGAGAGCACTGAAGCTTTCTTT.

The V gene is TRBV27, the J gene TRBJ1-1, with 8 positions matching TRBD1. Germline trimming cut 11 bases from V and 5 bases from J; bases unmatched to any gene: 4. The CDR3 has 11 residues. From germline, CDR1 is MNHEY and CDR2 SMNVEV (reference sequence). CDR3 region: CAAGGYTEAFF. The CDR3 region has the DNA TGTGCCGCAGGGGGCTATACTGAAGCTTTCTTT.